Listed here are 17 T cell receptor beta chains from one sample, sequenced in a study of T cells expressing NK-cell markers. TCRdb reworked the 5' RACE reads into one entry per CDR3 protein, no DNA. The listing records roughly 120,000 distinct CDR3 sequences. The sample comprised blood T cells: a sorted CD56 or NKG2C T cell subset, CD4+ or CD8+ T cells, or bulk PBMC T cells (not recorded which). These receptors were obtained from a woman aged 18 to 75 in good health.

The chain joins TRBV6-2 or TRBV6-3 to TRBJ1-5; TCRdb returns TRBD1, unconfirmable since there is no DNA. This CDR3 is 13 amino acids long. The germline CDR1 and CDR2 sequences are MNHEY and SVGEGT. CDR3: CASRGQGNQPQHF.

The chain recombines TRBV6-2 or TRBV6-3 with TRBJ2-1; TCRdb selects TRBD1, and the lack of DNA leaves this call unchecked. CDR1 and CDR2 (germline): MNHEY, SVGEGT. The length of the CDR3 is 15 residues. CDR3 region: CASSYGQGARREQFF.

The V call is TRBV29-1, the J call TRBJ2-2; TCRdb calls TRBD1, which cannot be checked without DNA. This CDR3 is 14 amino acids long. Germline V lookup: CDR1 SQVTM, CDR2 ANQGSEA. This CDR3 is CSVEDPGVSGELFF.

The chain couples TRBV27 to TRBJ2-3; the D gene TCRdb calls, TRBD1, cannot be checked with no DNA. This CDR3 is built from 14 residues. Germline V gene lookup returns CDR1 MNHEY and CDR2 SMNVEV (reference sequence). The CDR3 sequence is CASSLSQGLDTQYF.

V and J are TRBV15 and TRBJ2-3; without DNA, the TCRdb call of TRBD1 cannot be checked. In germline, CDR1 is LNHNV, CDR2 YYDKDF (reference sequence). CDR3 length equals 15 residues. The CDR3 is CATSRDGGGKDTQYF.

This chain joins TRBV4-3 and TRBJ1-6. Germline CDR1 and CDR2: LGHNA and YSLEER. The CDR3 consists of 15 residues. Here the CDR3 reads CASSEDGSYNSPLHF.

The CDR3 reads CASWGGSYNEQFF. The rearrangement links TRBV19 to TRBJ2-1; TCRdb names TRBD2, which stays unverified in the absence of DNA. This CDR3 is 13 amino acids long. CDR1 and CDR2 from the germline V gene are LNHDA and SQIVND (reference sequence).

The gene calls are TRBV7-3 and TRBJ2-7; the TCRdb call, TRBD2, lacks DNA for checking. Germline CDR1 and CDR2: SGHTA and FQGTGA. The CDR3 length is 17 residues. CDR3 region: CASSPRTSGNGPYEQYF.

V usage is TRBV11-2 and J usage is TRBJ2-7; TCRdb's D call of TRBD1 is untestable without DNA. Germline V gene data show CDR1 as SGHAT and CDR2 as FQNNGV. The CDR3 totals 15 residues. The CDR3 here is CASSPPKTRLPEQYF.

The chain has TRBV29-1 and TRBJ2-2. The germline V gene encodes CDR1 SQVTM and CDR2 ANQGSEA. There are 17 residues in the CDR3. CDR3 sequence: CSVAVESGIWDTGELFF.

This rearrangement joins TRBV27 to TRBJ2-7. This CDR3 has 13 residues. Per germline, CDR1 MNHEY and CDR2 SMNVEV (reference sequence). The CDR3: CASSLQYSYEQYF.

CDR3 loop: CASSPLAGGPYEQYF. This chain connects TRBV6-1 to TRBJ2-7; TCRdb designates TRBD2, a call that cannot be tested without DNA. The germline V gene has CDR1 MNHNS and CDR2 SASEGT. The CDR3 totals 15 residues.

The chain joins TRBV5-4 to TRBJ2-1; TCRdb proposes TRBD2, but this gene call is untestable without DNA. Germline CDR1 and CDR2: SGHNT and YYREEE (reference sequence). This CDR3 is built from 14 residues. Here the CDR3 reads CASSFGWREDEQFF. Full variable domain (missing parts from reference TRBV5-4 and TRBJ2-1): ETGVTQSPTHLIKTRGQQVTLRCSSQSGHNTVSWYQQALGQGPQFIFQYYREEENGRGNFPPRFSGLQFPNYSSELNVNALELDDSALYLCASSFGWREDEQFFGPGTRLTVL.

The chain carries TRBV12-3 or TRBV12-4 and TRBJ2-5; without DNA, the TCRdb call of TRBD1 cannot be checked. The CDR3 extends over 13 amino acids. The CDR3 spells CASTPGRQETQYF.

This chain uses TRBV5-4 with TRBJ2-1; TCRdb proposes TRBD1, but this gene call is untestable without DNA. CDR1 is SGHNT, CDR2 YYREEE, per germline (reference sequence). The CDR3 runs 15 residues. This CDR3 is CASSSDRENHNEQFF.

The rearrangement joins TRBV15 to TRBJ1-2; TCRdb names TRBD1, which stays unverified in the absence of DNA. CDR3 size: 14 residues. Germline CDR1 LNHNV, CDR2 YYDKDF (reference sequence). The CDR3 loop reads CATSQLGPNYGYTF.

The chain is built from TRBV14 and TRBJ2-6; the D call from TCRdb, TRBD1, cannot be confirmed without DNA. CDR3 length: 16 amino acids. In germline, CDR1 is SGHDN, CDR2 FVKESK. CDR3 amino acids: CASSFLPASGANVLTF.